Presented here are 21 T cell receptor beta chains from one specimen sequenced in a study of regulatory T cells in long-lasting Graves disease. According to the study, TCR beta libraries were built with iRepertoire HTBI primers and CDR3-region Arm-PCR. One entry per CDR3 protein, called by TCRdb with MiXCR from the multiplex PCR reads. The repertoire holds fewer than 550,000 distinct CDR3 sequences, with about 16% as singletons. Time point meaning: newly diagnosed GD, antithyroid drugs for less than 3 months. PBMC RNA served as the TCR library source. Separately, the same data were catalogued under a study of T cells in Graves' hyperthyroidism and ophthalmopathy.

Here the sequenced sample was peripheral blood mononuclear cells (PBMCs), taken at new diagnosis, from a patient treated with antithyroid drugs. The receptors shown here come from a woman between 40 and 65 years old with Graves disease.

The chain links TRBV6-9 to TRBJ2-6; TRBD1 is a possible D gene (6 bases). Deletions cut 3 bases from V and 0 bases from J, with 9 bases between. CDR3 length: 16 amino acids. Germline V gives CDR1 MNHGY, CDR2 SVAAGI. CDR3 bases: TGTGCCAGCAGTTACCTAGGGGGCTCTGGGGCCAACGTCCTGACTTTC. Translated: CASSYLGGSGANVLTF.

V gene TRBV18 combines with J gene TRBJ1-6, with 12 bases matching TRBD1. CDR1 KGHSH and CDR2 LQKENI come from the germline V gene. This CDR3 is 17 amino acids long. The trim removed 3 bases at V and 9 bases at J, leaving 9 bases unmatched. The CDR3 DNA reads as TGTGCCAGCTCACCTAATGCGGGACAGGGGGCCGTTTCACCCCTCCACTTT. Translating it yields CASSPNAGQGAVSPLHF.

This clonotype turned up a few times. The CDR3 DNA sequence: TGTGCCACCAGTGGTCAGTTATTGAATGAGCAGTTCTTC. It codes for CATSGQLLNEQFF. J is TRBJ2-1 and V is TRBV24-1; D gene ambiguous. Germline CDR1 KGHDR, CDR2 SFDVKD. This CDR3 comprises 13 residues. V lost 5 bases and J 7 bases, leaving 11 bases between the germline ends.

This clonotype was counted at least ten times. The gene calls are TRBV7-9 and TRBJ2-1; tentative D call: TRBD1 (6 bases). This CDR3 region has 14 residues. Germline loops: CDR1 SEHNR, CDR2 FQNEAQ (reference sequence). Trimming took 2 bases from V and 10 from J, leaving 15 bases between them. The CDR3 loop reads CASSLSTGRQEQFF. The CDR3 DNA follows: TGTGCCAGCAGCTTATCTACAGGGCGGCAAGAGCAGTTCTTC.

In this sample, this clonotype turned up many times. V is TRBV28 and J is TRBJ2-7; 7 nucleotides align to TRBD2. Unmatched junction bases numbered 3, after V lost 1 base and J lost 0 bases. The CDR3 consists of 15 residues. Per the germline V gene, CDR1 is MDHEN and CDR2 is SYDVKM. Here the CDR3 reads CASSLYGGSSYEQYF. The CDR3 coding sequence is TGTGCCAGCAGTTTATACGGGGGGTCCTCCTACGAGCAGTACTTC.

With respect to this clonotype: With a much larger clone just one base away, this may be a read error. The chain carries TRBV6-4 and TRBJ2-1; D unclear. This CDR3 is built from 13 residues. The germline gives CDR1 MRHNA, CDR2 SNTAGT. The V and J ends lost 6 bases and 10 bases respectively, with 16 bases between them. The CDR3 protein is CASSGNPSYEQFF. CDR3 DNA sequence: TGTGCCAGCAGCGGCAACCCCTCCTACGAGCAGTTCTTC.

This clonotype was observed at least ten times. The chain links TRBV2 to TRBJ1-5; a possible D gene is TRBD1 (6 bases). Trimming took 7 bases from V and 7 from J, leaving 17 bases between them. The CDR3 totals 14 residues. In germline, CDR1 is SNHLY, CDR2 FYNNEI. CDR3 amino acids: CASKLTGMGQPQHF. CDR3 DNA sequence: TGTGCCAGCAAGTTAACAGGGATGGGGCAGCCCCAGCATTTT.

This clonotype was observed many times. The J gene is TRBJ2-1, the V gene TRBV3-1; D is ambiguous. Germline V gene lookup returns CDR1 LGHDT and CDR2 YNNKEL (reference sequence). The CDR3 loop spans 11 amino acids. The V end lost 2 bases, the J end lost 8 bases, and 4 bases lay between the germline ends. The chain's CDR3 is CASSQLYEQFF. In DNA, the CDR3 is TGTGCCAGCAGCCAACTCTATGAGCAGTTCTTC.

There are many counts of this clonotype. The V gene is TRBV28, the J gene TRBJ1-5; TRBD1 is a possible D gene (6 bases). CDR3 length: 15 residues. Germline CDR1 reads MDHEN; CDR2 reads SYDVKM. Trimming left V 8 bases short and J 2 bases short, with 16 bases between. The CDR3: CASSRGGLGNQPQHF. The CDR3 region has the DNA TGTGCCAGCTCCCGAGGGGGTCTCGGCAATCAGCCCCAGCATTTT. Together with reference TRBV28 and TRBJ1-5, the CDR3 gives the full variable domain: DVKVTQSSRYLVKRTGEKVFLECVQDMDHENMFWYRQDPGLGLRLIYFSYDVKMKEKGDIPEGYSVSREKKERFSLILESASTNQTSMYLCASSRGGLGNQPQHFGDGTRLSIL.

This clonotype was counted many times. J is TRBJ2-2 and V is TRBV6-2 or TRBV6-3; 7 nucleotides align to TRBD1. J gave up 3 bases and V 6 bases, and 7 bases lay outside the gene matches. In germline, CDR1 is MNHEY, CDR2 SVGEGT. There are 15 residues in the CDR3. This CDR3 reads CASRSGQTDTGELFF. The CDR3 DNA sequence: TGTGCCAGCAGGTCGGGACAGACCGACACCGGGGAGCTGTTTTTT.

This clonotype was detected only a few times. For the CDR3, the DNA is TGTGCCAGCAGCTTAGCAGGACCTCGGGAGCAGTTCTTC. This codes for CASSLAGPREQFF. The V call is TRBV7-2, the J call TRBJ2-1; D is uncertain. V dropped 0 bases and J dropped 10 bases, with 10 bases sitting between them. Germline V gene sequence: CDR1 SGHTA, CDR2 FQGNSA. The CDR3 covers 13 residues.

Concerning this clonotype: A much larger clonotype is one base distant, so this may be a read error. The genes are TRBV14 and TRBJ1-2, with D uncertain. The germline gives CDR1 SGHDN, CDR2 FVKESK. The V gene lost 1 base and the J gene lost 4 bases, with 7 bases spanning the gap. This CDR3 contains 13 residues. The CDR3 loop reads CASSQVTAYGYTF. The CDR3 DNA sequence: TGTGCCAGCAGCCAAGTTACAGCCTATGGCTACACCTTC.

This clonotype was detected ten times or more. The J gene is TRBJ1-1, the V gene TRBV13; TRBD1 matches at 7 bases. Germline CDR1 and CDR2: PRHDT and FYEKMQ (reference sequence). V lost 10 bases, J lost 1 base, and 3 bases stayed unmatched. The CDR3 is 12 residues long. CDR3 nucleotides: TGTGCCACCAGGGACAGGAACACTGAAGCTTTCTTT. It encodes CATRDRNTEAFF. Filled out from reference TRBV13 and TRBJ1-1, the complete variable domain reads AAGVIQSPRHLIKEKRETATLKCYPIPRHDTVYWYQQGPGQDPQFLISFYEKMQSDKGSIPDRFSAQQFSDYHSELNMSSLELGDSALYFCATRDRNTEAFFGQGTRLTVV.

The DNA for the CDR3 is TGTGCCAGTAGTACCCGGGAGCTCTACAATGAGCAGTTCTTC. Its protein is CASSTRELYNEQFF. The gene calls are TRBV19 and TRBJ2-1, with a tentative D call TRBD2 (6 bases). Germline V gene data show CDR1 as LNHDA and CDR2 as SQIVND (reference sequence). The CDR3 extends over 14 amino acids. The V and J ends lost 4 bases and 3 bases respectively, with 10 bases between them.

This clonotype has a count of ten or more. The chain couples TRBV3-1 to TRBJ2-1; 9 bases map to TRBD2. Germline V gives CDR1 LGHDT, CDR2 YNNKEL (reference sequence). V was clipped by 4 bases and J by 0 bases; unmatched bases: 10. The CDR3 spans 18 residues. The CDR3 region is CASSPIAGGPGSYNEQFF. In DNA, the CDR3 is TGTGCCAGCAGCCCCATCGCGGGGGGGCCCGGCTCCTACAATGAGCAGTTCTTC.

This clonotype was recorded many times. The CDR3 nucleotides read TGTGCCAGCACCCGCCTGGAGAACTATGGCTACACCTTC. This translates into CASTRLENYGYTF. The chain has TRBV28 and TRBJ1-2; no firm D call. The CDR3 covers 13 residues. Trimming took off 7 bases at V and 2 bases at J, with 11 bases between the two ends. CDR1 is MDHEN, CDR2 SYDVKM, per germline.

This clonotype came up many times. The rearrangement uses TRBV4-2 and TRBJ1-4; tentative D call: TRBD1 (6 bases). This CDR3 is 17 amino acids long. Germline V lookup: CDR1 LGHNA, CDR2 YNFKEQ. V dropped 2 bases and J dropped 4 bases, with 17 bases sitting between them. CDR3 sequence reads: CASSQSKRTDHNEKLFF. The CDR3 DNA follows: TGTGCCAGCAGCCAATCTAAGAGGACAGACCATAATGAAAAACTGTTTTTT.

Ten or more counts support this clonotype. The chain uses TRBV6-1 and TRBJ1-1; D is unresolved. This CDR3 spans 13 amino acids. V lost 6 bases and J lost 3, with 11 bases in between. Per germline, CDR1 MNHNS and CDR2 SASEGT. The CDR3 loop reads CASRYRSYTEAFF. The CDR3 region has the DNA TGTGCCAGCAGGTACCGTTCCTACACTGAAGCTTTCTTT.

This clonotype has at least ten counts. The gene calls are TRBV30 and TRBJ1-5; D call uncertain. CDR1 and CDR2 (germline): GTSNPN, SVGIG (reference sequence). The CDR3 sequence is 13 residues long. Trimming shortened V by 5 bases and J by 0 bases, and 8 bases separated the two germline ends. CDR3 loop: CAWALTSNQPQHF. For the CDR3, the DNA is TGTGCCTGGGCTCTTACTAGCAATCAGCCCCAGCATTTT.

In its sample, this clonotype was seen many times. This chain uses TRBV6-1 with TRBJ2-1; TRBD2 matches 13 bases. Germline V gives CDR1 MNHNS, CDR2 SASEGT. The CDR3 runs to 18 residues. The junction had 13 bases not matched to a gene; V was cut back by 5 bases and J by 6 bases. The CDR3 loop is CASSRAGTSGVRGNEQFF. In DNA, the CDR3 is TGTGCCAGCAGTAGGGCCGGGACTAGCGGGGTAAGGGGCAATGAGCAGTTCTTC.

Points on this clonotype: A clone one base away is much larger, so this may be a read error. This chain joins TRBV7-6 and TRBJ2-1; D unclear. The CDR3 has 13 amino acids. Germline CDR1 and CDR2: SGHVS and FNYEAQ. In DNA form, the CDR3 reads TGTACCAGCTCGAGGAATCCCTACAATGAGCAGTTCTTC. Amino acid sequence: CTSSRNPYNEQFF.